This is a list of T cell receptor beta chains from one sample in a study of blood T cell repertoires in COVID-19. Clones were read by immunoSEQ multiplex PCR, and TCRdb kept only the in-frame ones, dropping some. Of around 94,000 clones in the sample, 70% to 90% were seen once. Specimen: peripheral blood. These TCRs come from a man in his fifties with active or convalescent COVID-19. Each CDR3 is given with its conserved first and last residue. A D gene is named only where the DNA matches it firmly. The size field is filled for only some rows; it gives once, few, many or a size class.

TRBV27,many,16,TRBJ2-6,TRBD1,TGTGCCAGCAGTTTAAGGACAGGAACTGGGGCCAACGTCCTGACTTTC,CASSLRTGTGANVLTF
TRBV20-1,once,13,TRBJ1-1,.,TGCAGTGCTAGTGGGGGACAGAACACTGAAGCTTTCTTT,CSASGGQNTEAFF
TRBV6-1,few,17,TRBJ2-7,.,TGTGCCAGCAGTGAAACCCTAGGACACTTCTCCCCCTACGAGCAGTACTTC,CASSETLGHFSPYEQYF
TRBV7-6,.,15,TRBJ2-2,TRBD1,TGTGCCAGCAGCTTCAGACAGGGGGGGGCCGGGGAGCTGTTTTTT,CASSFRQGGAGELFF
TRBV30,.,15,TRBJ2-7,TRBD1,TGTGCCTGGAGTGTAAGGGGGCTTCTCTCCTACGAGCAGTACTTC,CAWSVRGLLSYEQYF
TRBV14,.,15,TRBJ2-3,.,TGTGCCAGCAGCCAAGGAGCGTCTAGCACAGATACGCAGTATTTT,CASSQGASSTDTQYF
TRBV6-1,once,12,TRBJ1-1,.,TGTGCCAGCAGTGAAGCAGCTAGCTTGGCTTTCTTT,CASSEAASLAFF
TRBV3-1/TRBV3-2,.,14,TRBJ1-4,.,TGTGCCAGCAGCCCCCGGGGAGGGGGGGAAAAACTGTTTTTT,CASSPRGGGEKLFF
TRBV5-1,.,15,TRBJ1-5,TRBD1,TGCGCCAGCAGCCCGGCGGGTCAGGGGGGTCAGCCCCAGCATTTT,CASSPAGQGGQPQHF
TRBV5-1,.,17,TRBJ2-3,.,TGCGCCAGCAGCCTCAACCGCGTTGGGCTTAGCACAGATACGCAGTATTTT,CASSLNRVGLSTDTQYF
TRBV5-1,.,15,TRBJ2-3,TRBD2,TGCGCCAGCAGCCGGGGACTAGAAAACACAGATACGCAGTATTTT,CASSRGLENTDTQYF
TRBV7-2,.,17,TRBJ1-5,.,TGTGCCAGCAGCTTACACTCCCCGGGGGGGGGCAATCAGCCCCAGCATTTT,CASSLHSPGGGNQPQHF
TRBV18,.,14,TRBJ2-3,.,TGTGCCAGCTCACCAGTCGGGGTCACAGATACGCAGTATTTT,CASSPVGVTDTQYF
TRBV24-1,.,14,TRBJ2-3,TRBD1,TGTGCCACCAGTGTTACAGGGGGCACAGATACGCAGTATTTT,CATSVTGGTDTQYF
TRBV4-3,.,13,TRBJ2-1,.,TGCGCCAGCAGCCAAGATCAGTACAATGAGCAGTTCTTC,CASSQDQYNEQFF
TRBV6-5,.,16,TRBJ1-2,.,TGTGCCAGCAGTTACGGGGAGACCGGTCGTAACTATGGCTACACCTTC,CASSYGETGRNYGYTF
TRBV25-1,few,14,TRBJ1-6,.,TGTGCCAGCGCCAGGGTCTCCTATAATTCACCCCTCCACTTT,CASARVSYNSPLHF
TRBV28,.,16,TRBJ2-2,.,TGTGCCAGCAGTCCCGTAGACACCCGGGGCACCGGGGAGCTGTTTTTT,CASSPVDTRGTGELFF
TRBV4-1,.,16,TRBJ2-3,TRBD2,TGCGCCAGCAGCCGGGGAGCTAGCGGGGTTTCAGATACGCAGTATTTT,CASSRGASGVSDTQYF
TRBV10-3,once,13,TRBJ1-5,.,TGTGCCATCACCTGGGACAATAATCAGCCCCAGCATTTT,CAITWDNNQPQHF
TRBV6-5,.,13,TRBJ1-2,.,TGTGCCAGCAGTTTGACAGTGAACTATGGCTACACCTTC,CASSLTVNYGYTF
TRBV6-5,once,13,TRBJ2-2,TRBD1,TGTGCCAGCAGACAGGGGTACACCGGGGAGCTGTTTTTT,CASRQGYTGELFF
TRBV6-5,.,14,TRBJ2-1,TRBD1,TGTGCCAGCAATAGACAGGGGGCGCACAATGAGCAGTTCTTC,CASNRQGAHNEQFF
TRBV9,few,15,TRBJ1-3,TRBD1,TGTGCCAGCAGCGTCGGACAGGAGATTGGAAACACCATATATTTT,CASSVGQEIGNTIYF
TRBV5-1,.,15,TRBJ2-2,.,TGCGCCAGCAGCTTGACCGGGATCTACACCGGGGAGCTGTTTTTT,CASSLTGIYTGELFF
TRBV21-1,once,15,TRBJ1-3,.,TGTGCCAGCAGCAAAGAAACAAGCTCTGGAAACACCATATATTTT,CASSKETSSGNTIYF
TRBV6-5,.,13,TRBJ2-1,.,TGTGCCACCCGGACAGTGGGGATATCTGAGCAGTTCTTC,CATRTVGISEQFF
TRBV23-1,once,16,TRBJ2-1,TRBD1,TGCGCCAGCACTATCCTCTTGGACAGGGGAGACAATGAGCAGTTCTTC,CASTILLDRGDNEQFF
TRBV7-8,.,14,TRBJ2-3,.,TGTGCCAGCAGCTTCCCGACTAGCACAGATACGCAGTATTTT,CASSFPTSTDTQYF
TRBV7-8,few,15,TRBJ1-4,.,TGTGCCAGCAGCCCAAGGGAGTTGACTAATGAAAAACTGTTTTTT,CASSPRELTNEKLFF
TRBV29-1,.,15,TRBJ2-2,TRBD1,TGCAGCGTGGGTACCGGGACAGCGAACACCGGGGAGCTGTTTTTT,CSVGTGTANTGELFF
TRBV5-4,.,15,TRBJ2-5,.,TGTGCCAGCAGCGAAGCCGGGACAAGAAAAGAGACCCAGTACTTC,CASSEAGTRKETQYF
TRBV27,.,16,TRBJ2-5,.,TGTGCCAGCAGTTTACTCCCCACTTCGTACCAAGAGACCCAGTACTTC,CASSLLPTSYQETQYF
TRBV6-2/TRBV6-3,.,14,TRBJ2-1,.,TGTGCCAGCAGTTGGGGGACTGAGTACAATGAGCAGTTCTTC,CASSWGTEYNEQFF
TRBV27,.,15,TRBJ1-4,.,TGTGCCAGCAGTTCTAGAAAGGGCGGGAATGAAAAACTGTTTTTT,CASSSRKGGNEKLFF
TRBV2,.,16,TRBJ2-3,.,TGTGCCAGCAGTGAAGCGACTGCGAATGATGGGGATACGCAGTATTTT,CASSEATANDGDTQYF
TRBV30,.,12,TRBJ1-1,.,TGTGCCTGGAGGCAGATGAACACTGAAGCTTTCTTT,CAWRQMNTEAFF
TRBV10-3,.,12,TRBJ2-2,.,TGTGCCATCAATCCGGACACCGGGGAGCTGTTTTTT,CAINPDTGELFF
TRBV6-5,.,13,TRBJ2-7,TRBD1,TGTGCCAGCAGCGGGACAGGGGTAGGCGAGCAGTACTTC,CASSGTGVGEQYF
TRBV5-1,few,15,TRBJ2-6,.,TGCGCCAGCAGCGACTATCTCCCTGGGGCCAACGTCCTGACTTTC,CASSDYLPGANVLTF
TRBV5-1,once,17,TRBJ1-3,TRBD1,TGCGCCAGCAGCTCCGGGACAGGGGGGAGCTCTGGAAACACCATATATTTT,CASSSGTGGSSGNTIYF
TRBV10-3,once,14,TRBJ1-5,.,TGTGCCATCAGTGGAACAGGGATCAATCAGCCCCAGCATTTT,CAISGTGINQPQHF
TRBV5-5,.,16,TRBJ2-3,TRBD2,TGTGCCAGCAGCAAGGGAGCTAGCGGAAACACAGATACGCAGTATTTT,CASSKGASGNTDTQYF
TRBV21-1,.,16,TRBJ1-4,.,TGTGCCAGCAGCCCCCGGGACAGGGATTCAGATGAAAAACTGTTTTTT,CASSPRDRDSDEKLFF
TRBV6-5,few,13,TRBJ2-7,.,TGTGCCAGCAGCCTCCGGGGCTCCTACGAGCAGTACTTC,CASSLRGSYEQYF
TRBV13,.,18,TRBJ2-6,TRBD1,TGTGCCAGCAGCTCCCCGGGACAGGGTCACTCTGGGGCCAACGTCCTGACTTTC,CASSSPGQGHSGANVLTF
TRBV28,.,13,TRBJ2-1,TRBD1,TGTGCCAGCAGTTTAGACAGGGACAATGAGCAGTTCTTC,CASSLDRDNEQFF
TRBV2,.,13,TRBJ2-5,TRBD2,TGTGCCAGCGATCGGGGGGGCCAAGAGACCCAGTACTTC,CASDRGGQETQYF
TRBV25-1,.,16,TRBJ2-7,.,TGTGCCAGCAGTGAATATGGAGCGGATTATTCAAGAGGGCAGTACTTC,CASSEYGADYSRGQYF
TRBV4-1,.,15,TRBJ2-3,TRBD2,TGCGCCAGCAGCCAAGCGGGGGGGCCTTCAGATACGCAGTATTTT,CASSQAGGPSDTQYF
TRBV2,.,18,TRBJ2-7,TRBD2,TGTGCCAGCAGCCCTGGACTAGCGGGGTCTTTTGGGACCTACGAGCAGTACTTC,CASSPGLAGSFGTYEQYF
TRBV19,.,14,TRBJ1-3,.,TGTGCCAGTAAAGAAGCGGCTGCTGGAAACACCATATATTTT,CASKEAAAGNTIYF
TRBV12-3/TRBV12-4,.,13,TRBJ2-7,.,TGTGCCAGCAGTCCTCAGTTGGCCCACGAGCAGTACTTC,CASSPQLAHEQYF
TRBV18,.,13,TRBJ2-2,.,TGTGCCAGCTCAGGTAGCGCGGCGGGAGAGCTGTTTTTT,CASSGSAAGELFF
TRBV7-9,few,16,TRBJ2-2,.,TGTGCCAGCAGCTTAGGGCAGGGGAGCAACACCGGGGAGCTGTTTTTT,CASSLGQGSNTGELFF
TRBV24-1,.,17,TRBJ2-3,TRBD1,TGTGCCACCAGTGATCCAGGACAGGCTATAACCACAGATACGCAGTATTTT,CATSDPGQAITTDTQYF
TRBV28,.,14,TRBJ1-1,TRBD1,TGTGCCAGCAGTTTATCAGCAGGGGGCACTGAAGCTTTCTTT,CASSLSAGGTEAFF
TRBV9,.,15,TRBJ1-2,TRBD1,TGTGCCAGCAGCGCCCAGACAGGGGGAGGCTATGGCTACACCTTC,CASSAQTGGGYGYTF
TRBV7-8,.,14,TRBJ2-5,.,TGTGCCAGCAGCTTAGGGCGGGGGCCGGAGACCCAGTACTTC,CASSLGRGPETQYF
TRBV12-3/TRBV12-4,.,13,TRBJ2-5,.,TGTGCCAGCAGTTACTCCGGGGTAGAGACCCAGTACTTC,CASSYSGVETQYF